The T cell receptor (beta chain) described here comes from a study of T cell responses to AZD1222 COVID-19 vaccine. Study results and caveats: Donors were largely white British and mainly female; clonal diversity was possibly underestimated.

Sequenced by immunoSEQ multiplex PCR; TCRdb stores in-frame clones only, minus some. The sample shows roughly 120,000 clones, roughly 88% of them seen only once. V dropped 6 bases and J dropped 10 bases, with 19 bases sitting between them. The CDR3 runs to 14 residues. The germline CDR1 and CDR2 sequences are MDHEN and SYDVKM. Notes on this clone: Antigen specificity is unknown.

The input for sequencing was peripheral blood, taken on day 0 of AZD1222 vaccination. The clonotype was recovered from an adult in good health. V usage is TRBV28 and J usage is TRBJ1-5, with D perhaps matching TRBD1 (6 bases). DNA for the CDR3: TGTGCCAGCAGACTAAACAGGGAAGTAATCCCCCAGCATTTT. Translating it yields CASRLNREVIPQHF.